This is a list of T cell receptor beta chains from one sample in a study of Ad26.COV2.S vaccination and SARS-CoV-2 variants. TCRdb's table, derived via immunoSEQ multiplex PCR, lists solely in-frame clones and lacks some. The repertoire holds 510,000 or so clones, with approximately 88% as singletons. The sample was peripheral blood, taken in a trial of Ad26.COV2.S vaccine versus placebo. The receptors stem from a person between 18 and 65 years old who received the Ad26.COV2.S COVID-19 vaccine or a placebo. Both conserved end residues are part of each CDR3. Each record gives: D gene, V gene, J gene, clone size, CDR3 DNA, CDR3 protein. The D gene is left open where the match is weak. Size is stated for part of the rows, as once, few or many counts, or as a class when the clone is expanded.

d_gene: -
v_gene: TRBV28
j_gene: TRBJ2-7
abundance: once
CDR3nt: TGTGCCAGCAGTCCCATCGGGGGAACTAGGACCTACGAGCAGTACTTC
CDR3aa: CASSPIGGTRTYEQYF

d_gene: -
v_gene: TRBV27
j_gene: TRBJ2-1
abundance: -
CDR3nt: TGTGCCAGCAGTTCTAGCATTGGACTTAATGAGCAGTTCTTC
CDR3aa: CASSSSIGLNEQFF

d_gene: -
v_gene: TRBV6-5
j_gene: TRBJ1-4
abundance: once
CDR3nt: TGTGCCAGCAGTCCTTCTGGGCTGAGAATCGGAAAACTGTTTTTT
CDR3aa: CASSPSGLRIGKLFF

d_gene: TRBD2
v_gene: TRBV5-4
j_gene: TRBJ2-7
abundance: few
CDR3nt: TGTGCCAGCAGCATCGAAATAGCGGGCCACGAGCAGTACTTC
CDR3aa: CASSIEIAGHEQYF

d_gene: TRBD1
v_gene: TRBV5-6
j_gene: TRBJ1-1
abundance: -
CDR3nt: TGTGCCAGCAGGGGGGGACAGTCTGAAGCTTTCTTT
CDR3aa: CASRGGQSEAFF

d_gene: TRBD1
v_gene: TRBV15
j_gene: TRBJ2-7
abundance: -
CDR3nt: TGTGCCACCAGCAGGCCGGGACAGGGCTACGAGCAGTACTTC
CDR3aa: CATSRPGQGYEQYF

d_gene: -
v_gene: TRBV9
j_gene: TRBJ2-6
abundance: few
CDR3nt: TGTGCCAGCAGCGCAGGGTCCCTCGGGGCCAACGTCCTGACTTTC
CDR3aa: CASSAGSLGANVLTF

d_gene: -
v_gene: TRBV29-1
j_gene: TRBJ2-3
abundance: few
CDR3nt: TGCAGCGTTGGATCGGGGATAAGCACAGATACGCAGTATTTT
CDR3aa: CSVGSGISTDTQYF

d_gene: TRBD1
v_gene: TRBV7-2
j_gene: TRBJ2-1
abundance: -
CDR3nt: TGTGCCAGCAGCTTAGAGGGACAGGGACTCTACAATGAGCAGTTCTTC
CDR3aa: CASSLEGQGLYNEQFF

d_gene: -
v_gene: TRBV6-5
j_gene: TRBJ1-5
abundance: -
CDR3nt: TGTGCCAGCAGACCGGTCACAGGTAAAGATCAGCCCCAGCATTTT
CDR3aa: CASRPVTGKDQPQHF

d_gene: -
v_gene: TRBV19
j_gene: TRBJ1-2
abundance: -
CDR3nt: TGTGCCAGTAACAGCGGACAGAGGTTGGGCTATGGCTACACCTTC
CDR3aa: CASNSGQRLGYGYTF

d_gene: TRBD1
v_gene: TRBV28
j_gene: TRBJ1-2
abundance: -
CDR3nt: TGTGCCAGCAGGCCGACAGGGCGATATGGCTACACCTTC
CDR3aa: CASRPTGRYGYTF

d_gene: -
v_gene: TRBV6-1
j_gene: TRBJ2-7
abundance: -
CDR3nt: TGTGCCAGCAGTGAAAGATCCCGGAACGAGCAGTACTTC
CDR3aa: CASSERSRNEQYF

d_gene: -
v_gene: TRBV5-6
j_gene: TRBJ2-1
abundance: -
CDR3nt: TGTGCCAGCAAGGTGGTAGGGAATTACAATGAGCAGTTCTTC
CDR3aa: CASKVVGNYNEQFF

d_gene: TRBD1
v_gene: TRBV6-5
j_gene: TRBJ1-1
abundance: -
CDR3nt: TGTGCCAGCAGTCTAGGACAGGCGGCGAACACTGAAGCTTTCTTT
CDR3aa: CASSLGQAANTEAFF

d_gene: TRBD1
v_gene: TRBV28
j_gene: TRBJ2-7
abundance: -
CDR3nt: TGTGCCAGCAGTTCACCCGGGACAGGGGTCCTATACGAGCAGTACTTC
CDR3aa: CASSSPGTGVLYEQYF

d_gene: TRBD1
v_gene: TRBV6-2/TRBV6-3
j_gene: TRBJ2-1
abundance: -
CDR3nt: TGTGCCAGCAGTTACTCGACAGGGTTGAAGATGGATGAGCAGTTCTTC
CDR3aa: CASSYSTGLKMDEQFF

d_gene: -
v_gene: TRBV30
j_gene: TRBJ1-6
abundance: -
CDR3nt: TGTGCGTCGGCAGCAAATTCACCCCTCCACTTT
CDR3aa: CASAANSPLHF

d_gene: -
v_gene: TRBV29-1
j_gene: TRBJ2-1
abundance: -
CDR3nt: TGCAGCGCCAGACTTAAGAATGAGCAGTTCTTC
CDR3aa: CSARLKNEQFF